This TCR beta chain appears in the sequencing data of a study of OX40 agonist ivuxolimab in advanced cancers. For the study at large: Patients enrolled in dose escalation were diagnosed with hepatocellular carcinoma, melanoma, renal cell or head and neck cancer. Anti-PD-1, anti-PD-L1 or anti-CTLA-4 therapy given earlier was allowed, and around 40% had some. Age averaged around 54 years (range about 20 to 80), and 80% to 90% were male.

In germline, CDR1 is LGHNA, CDR2 YSLEER. The CDR3 is 15 amino acids. Unmatched junction bases numbered 7, after V lost 0 bases and J lost 7 bases. Repertoires were generated with immunoSEQ multiplex PCR, while TCRdb's copy carries only in-frame clones and drops some. The data contain 100,000 or so clones, approximately 84% of them singletons. The chain combines TRBV4-3 with TRBJ1-2; 8 nucleotides align to TRBD1. The sequences come from CD4+ or CD8+ T cells sorted from blood, collected in a trial of the OX40 agonist ivuxolimab. The clonotype originates from an adult with an advanced solid tumor such as melanoma, head and neck, liver or kidney cancer. This chain's CDR3 is CASSQDWAQGGGYTF. DNA for the CDR3: TGCGCCAGCAGCCAAGATTGGGCACAGGGGGGTGGCTACACCTTC.